The 29 T cell receptor beta chains listed next were all sequenced from one sample in a study of immune evolution from preneoplasia to lung adenocarcinoma. Measured with immunoSEQ multiplex PCR; TCRdb has only the in-frame clones, and not every one. The table shows some 6,300 clones, with over 60% occurring only once. Sequences were obtained from FFPE minimally invasive lung adenocarcinoma tissue. These receptors were taken from a person aged 60-80 years with lung adenocarcinoma.

This clone has just a few counts. The V call is TRBV4-1, the J call TRBJ1-3, with unresolved D. This CDR3 is built from 15 residues. The germline gives CDR1 MGHRA, CDR2 YSYEKL. V lost 4 bases, J lost 0 bases, and 10 bases lay in between. CDR3 amino acids: CASSPSGISGNTIYF. The CDR3, as DNA: TGCGCCAGCAGCCCCTCGGGTATCTCTGGAAACACCATATATTTT.

This clone has more than one count but fewer than ten. The CDR3 nucleotides are TGTGCCAGTAGCGGGCCAACAGATACGCAGTATTTT. This translates into CASSGPTDTQYF. The chain combines TRBV25-1 with TRBJ2-3, with 7 bases lining up with TRBD2. The trim removed 9 bases at V and 3 bases at J, leaving 3 bases unmatched. The CDR3 runs 12 residues. Per the germline V gene, CDR1 is MGHDK and CDR2 is SYGVNS.

This rearrangement joins TRBV7-1 to TRBJ2-3; 7 bases fit TRBD2. TRBV7-1 carries the ORF label, with uncertain function. Germline trimming cut 4 bases from V and 3 bases from J; bases unmatched to any gene: 7. The CDR3 has 15 amino acids. The CDR3 loop is CASSLTAGETDTQYF. The CDR3 region has the DNA TGTGCCAGCAGCTTAACCGCGGGAGAGACAGATACGCAGTATTTT.

This clone qualifies as medium-sized. V gene TRBV9 combines with J gene TRBJ1-5; 7 bases line up with TRBD1. Germline-derived CDR1 and CDR2 are SGDLS and YYNGEE. J lost 0 bases, V lost 7 bases, and 4 bases had no gene match. This CDR3 has 14 residues. The CDR3 reads CASGTADSNQPQHF. CDR3 bases: TGTGCCAGCGGGACAGCCGATAGCAATCAGCCCCAGCATTTT.

This clone has just a few counts. The gene calls are TRBV11-3 and TRBJ2-1; D is tentatively TRBD1 or TRBD2 (5 bases each). V lost 9 bases and J 4 bases, leaving 16 bases between the germline ends. This CDR3 region has 14 residues. CDR1 and CDR2 (germline): SGHNT, YENEEA. The CDR3 loop reads CASTPGPIYNEQFF. CDR3 DNA sequence: TGTGCCAGTACACCGGGACCCATTTACAATGAGCAGTTCTTC. Complete variable domain (other parts from reference TRBV11-3 and TRBJ2-1): EAGVVQSPRYKIIEKKQPVAFWCNPISGHNTLYWYLQNLGQGPELLIRYENEEAVDDSQLPKDRFSAERLKGVDSTLKIQPAELGDSAVYLCASTPGPIYNEQFFGPGTRLTVL.

J is TRBJ2-7 and V is TRBV19; 9 positions match TRBD2. CDR1 is LNHDA and CDR2 is SQIVND in the germline V gene (reference sequence). This CDR3 spans 15 amino acids. Trimming at V came to 3 bases and at J to 5 bases, leaving 8 bases not matched to a gene. The CDR3 coding sequence is TGTGCCAGTAGTATGACCGGGACTAGCAATCACGAGCAGTACTTC. Protein product: CASSMTGTSNHEQYF. The whole variable domain, remainder taken from reference TRBV19 and TRBJ2-7, is DGGITQSPKYLFRKEGQNVTLSCEQNLNHDAMYWYRQDPGQGLRLIYYSQIVNDFQKGDIAEGYSVSREKKESFPLTVTSAQKNPTAFYLCASSMTGTSNHEQYFGPGTRLTVT.

The rearrangement joins TRBV28 to TRBJ1-5; D might be TRBD1 (5 bases). The germline V and J ends were trimmed by 6 bases and 2 bases, with 14 bases remaining between them. Looked up from germline, CDR1 is MDHEN and CDR2 is SYDVKM. CDR3 length: 15 residues. This CDR3 reads CASRPSGGGNQPQHF. The CDR3, as DNA: TGTGCCAGCAGACCCTCCGGGGGAGGCAATCAGCCCCAGCATTTT.

V usage is TRBV6-1 and J usage is TRBJ2-5; D not resolved. CDR3 size: 11 residues. V was pared by 4 bases and J by 2 bases, with 2 bases between. Germline V gene lookup returns CDR1 MNHNS and CDR2 SASEGT. The CDR3 sequence: CASSGQETQYF. DNA of the CDR3: TGTGCCAGCAGTGGGCAAGAGACCCAGTACTTC.

The chain uses TRBV5-6 and TRBJ1-2, with 8 positions matching TRBD1. V gave up 2 bases and J gave up 8 bases; unmatched junction bases: 5. The V gene's germline CDR1 is SGHDT and CDR2 YYEEEE. The CDR3 spans 13 residues. The CDR3: CASSFGQGAGYTF. The CDR3 nucleotides are TGTGCCAGCAGCTTTGGTCAGGGGGCAGGCTACACCTTC.

This clone was counted a few times. The CDR3 loop is CASRYGTSGREGEQFF. The CDR3 bases are TGTGCCAGCAGATACGGGACTAGCGGGAGGGAGGGTGAGCAGTTCTTC. This chain uses TRBV11-2 with TRBJ2-1, with 16 bases identical to TRBD2. The CDR3 spans 16 residues. V lost 6 bases to trimming and J lost 9 bases; unmatched junction nucleotides: 8. CDR1 and CDR2 (germline): SGHAT, FQNNGV.

The chain links TRBV9 to TRBJ2-1; D remains ambiguous. Germline CDR1 and CDR2: SGDLS and YYNGEE. This CDR3 has 15 residues. Trimming pared 0 bases from V and 5 bases from J, leaving 12 bases between. The CDR3 DNA sequence: TGTGCCAGCAGCGTAGGTGGCAACAAACACAATGAGCAGTTCTTC. Translated: CASSVGGNKHNEQFF.

The CDR3 nucleotides are TGCGCCAGCAGTCAGGGTAACGAGCAGTACTTC. The encoded protein is CASSQGNEQYF. The chain is built from TRBV10-1 and TRBJ2-7, with a possible D match to TRBD1 (5 bases). Deletions cut 5 bases from V and 5 bases from J, with 7 bases between. The CDR3 loop spans 11 amino acids. Germline V lookup: CDR1 WNHNN, CDR2 SYGVQD (reference sequence).

The chain links TRBV18 to TRBJ2-2; D gene uncertain. The ends were cut back, 3 bases at V and 0 bases at J, with 11 bases in the middle. Germline CDR1 is KGHSH and CDR2 is LQKENI. The CDR3 sequence is 16 residues long. Here the CDR3 DNA reads TGTGCCAGCTCACCTCAGGAGACCTCGAACACCGGGGAGCTGTTTTTT. Its translation is CASSPQETSNTGELFF.

The chain is built from TRBV6-1 and TRBJ1-2; perhaps TRBD1 as D (5 bases). This CDR3 comprises 15 residues. Looked up from germline, CDR1 is MNHNS and CDR2 is SASEGT. V lost 4 bases and J 2 bases, leaving 14 bases between the germline ends. The CDR3 sequence is CASSVEVGANYGYTF. In DNA form, the CDR3 reads TGTGCCAGCAGTGTAGAGGTCGGGGCAAACTATGGCTACACCTTC.

Here the CDR3 DNA reads TGTGCCAGTAGTATACGACAGGGGGCAGGTGGCTACACCTTC. It specifies CASSIRQGAGGYTF. V gene TRBV19 combines with J gene TRBJ1-2; 10 bases align to TRBD1. V shed 2 bases and J 7 bases; nucleotides not matched to a gene: 4. The CDR3 is 14 amino acids. Germline loops: CDR1 LNHDA, CDR2 SQIVND (reference sequence).

The chain has TRBV5-1 and TRBJ1-4; tentative D call: TRBD1 (6 bases). This CDR3 region has 14 residues. CDR1 and CDR2 from the germline V gene are SGHRS and YFSETQ. V was shortened by 4 bases and J by 4 bases, with 11 bases between the two germline ends. The chain's CDR3 is CASSPGVNNEKLFF. DNA of the CDR3: TGCGCCAGCAGCCCAGGGGTAAATAATGAAAAACTGTTTTTT.

The chain links TRBV6-4 to TRBJ2-1, with 9 bases identical to TRBD2. Losses at the gene ends were 2 bases for V and 9 bases for J; bases not matched to a gene: 8. CDR1 and CDR2 (germline): MRHNA, SNTAGT. CDR3 length: 15 amino acids. CDR3 coding DNA: TGTGCCAGCAGTGACGGGGCGGGAGGGGGTGGTGAGCAGTTCTTC. This codes for CASSDGAGGGGEQFF.

This rearrangement joins TRBV9 to TRBJ2-3, with D perhaps TRBD2 (5 bases). CDR3 length: 15 amino acids. The germline CDR1 and CDR2 sequences are SGDLS and YYNGEE. V was clipped by 0 bases and J by 3 bases, with 11 bases between them. This CDR3 reads CASSVGVGVTDTQYF. CDR3 DNA sequence: TGTGCCAGCAGCGTAGGGGTGGGAGTGACAGATACGCAGTATTTT. The full variable domain, in which reference TRBV9 and TRBJ2-3 provide the parts outside the CDR3, is DSGVTQTPKHLITATGQRVTLRCSPRSGDLSVYWYQQSLDQGLQFLIQYYNGEERAKGNILERFSAQQFPDLHSELNLSSLELGDSALYFCASSVGVGVTDTQYFGPGTRLTVL.

The CDR3 reads CASSFWTSRDEQFF. The CDR3 nucleotides read TGTGCCAGCAGCTTTTGGACTAGCCGCGATGAGCAGTTCTTC. J is TRBJ2-1 and V is TRBV7-3; 8 bases align to TRBD2. Per the germline V gene, CDR1 is SGHTA and CDR2 is FQGTGA. V shed 3 bases and J 8 bases; nucleotides not matched to a gene: 6. The CDR3 extends over 14 amino acids.

CDR3 protein: CASSQHLRETQYF. The CDR3 region has the DNA TGTGCCAGCAGCCAGCACTTGAGAGAGACCCAGTACTTC. This chain connects TRBV11-1 to TRBJ2-5; D is unresolved. Looked up from germline, CDR1 is SGHAT and CDR2 is FQDESV (reference sequence). The CDR3 has 13 amino acids. Deletions cut 5 bases from V and 4 bases from J, with 11 bases between.

The V and J genes are TRBV28 and TRBJ2-7, with D perhaps assigned TRBD1 or TRBD2 (5 bases each). Germline V gene sequence: CDR1 MDHEN, CDR2 SYDVKM. The CDR3 spans 13 residues. V was pared by 2 bases and J by 6 bases, with 11 bases between. The CDR3 bases are TGTGCCAGCAGTTTACCGGGACGTGGCGAGCAGTACTTC. Protein sequence: CASSLPGRGEQYF. Full variable domain (outside the CDR3, taken from reference TRBV28 and TRBJ2-7): DVKVTQSSRYLVKRTGEKVFLECVQDMDHENMFWYRQDPGLGLRLIYFSYDVKMKEKGDIPEGYSVSREKKERFSLILESASTNQTSMYLCASSLPGRGEQYFGPGTRLTVT.

This clone was seen a few times. This chain uses TRBV4-2 with TRBJ1-1; D not certain. The CDR3 spans 13 residues. Germline V gene sequence: CDR1 LGHNA, CDR2 YNFKEQ. V lost 2 bases, J lost 5 bases, and 9 bases lay in between. CDR3 bases: TGTGCCAGCAGCCAACCCGTTGGGACTGAAGCTTTCTTT. The encoded protein is CASSQPVGTEAFF.

This clone was seen only a few times. CDR3 sequence reads: CASSFPYSNQPQHF. The CDR3 nucleotides are TGTGCCAGCAGTTTCCCTTATAGCAATCAGCCCCAGCATTTT. J is TRBJ1-5 and V is TRBV28, with D unresolved. Germline CDR1 MDHEN, CDR2 SYDVKM. The CDR3 contains 14 residues. V was shortened by 3 bases and J by 0 bases, with 6 bases between the two germline ends.

The V call is TRBV6-5, the J call TRBJ2-1; TRBD2 matches 7 bases. The CDR3 length is 14 residues. Per the germline V gene, CDR1 is MNHEY and CDR2 is SVGAGI. With V trimmed by 10 bases and J by 8 bases, 14 bases remained unmatched. In nucleotides, the CDR3 is TGTGCCACAGAGCGGGGACCACCTGTAGATGAGCAGTTCTTC. Its translation is CATERGPPVDEQFF.

The chain uses TRBV28 and TRBJ1-6, with 7 bases matching TRBD1. With 7 bases clipped from V and 9 bases from J, the junction kept 12 bases outside the gene matches. CDR1 and CDR2 from the germline V gene are MDHEN and SYDVKM. This CDR3 is 15 amino acids long. The CDR3 DNA reads as TGTGCCAGCATCGTAGGGGGCCCGATAGGTTCACCCCTCCACTTT. Protein sequence: CASIVGGPIGSPLHF.

The V gene is TRBV2, the J gene TRBJ2-7, with 13 bases lining up with TRBD2. Germline-derived CDR1 and CDR2 are SNHLY and FYNNEI. CDR3 length: 18 amino acids. V trimming: 1 base; J trimming: 1 base; junction bases outside the gene matches: 7. The CDR3: CASSEGWGLAGLSYEQYF. The CDR3 DNA reads as TGTGCCAGCAGTGAAGGATGGGGACTAGCGGGACTATCCTACGAGCAGTACTTC.

The CDR3 is CSVDRAQYGYTF. The CDR3 DNA reads TGCAGCGTTGACAGGGCTCAATATGGCTACACCTTC. The V call is TRBV29-1, the J call TRBJ1-2, with D possibly TRBD1 on 5 matching bases. The germline gives CDR1 SQVTM, CDR2 ANQGSEA. CDR3 length equals 12 residues. The ends were cut back, 3 bases at V and 5 bases at J, with 10 bases in the middle. Drawing the rest from reference TRBV29-1 and TRBJ1-2, the complete variable domain is SAVISQKPSRDICQRGTSLTIQCQVDSQVTMMFWYRQQPGQSLTLIATANQGSEATYESGFVIDKFPISRPNLTFSTLTVSNMSPEDSSIYLCSVDRAQYGYTFGSGTRLTVV.

This rearrangement joins TRBV10-3 to TRBJ2-3; 7 bases line up with TRBD2. V dropped 2 bases and J dropped 3; count of bases not matched to a gene: 5. The germline CDR1 and CDR2 sequences are ENHRY and SYGVKD. The CDR3 contains 15 residues. The CDR3 reads CAISEPQGGTDTQYF. CDR3 in DNA: TGTGCCATCAGTGAGCCCCAGGGAGGGACAGATACGCAGTATTTT.

This clone was seen a single time. This sequence joins TRBV9 and TRBJ2-2, with D tentatively TRBD1 (6 bases). The CDR3 is 17 residues long. Trimming removed 1 base at V and 4 bases at J, with 17 bases between. CDR1 and CDR2 (germline): SGDLS, YYNGEE. The CDR3 DNA follows: TGTGCCAGCAGCGTAAGGGATCCAGGGGAAATCACCGGGGAGCTGTTTTTT. It yields the protein CASSVRDPGEITGELFF.